This TCR beta chain was documented in a study of shared clonotypes between healthy human individuals (dated by TCRdb to about 2020). Study-wide context: The cohort comprised a couple of women and a few men aged 18 to 49 years. Each donor's leukapheresis produced roughly between roughly 0.85 and 10 billion PBMCs. To increase sequencing depth and limit assay-specific biases, different laboratories used diverse techniques to prepare libraries and sequence TCR repertoires. For each donor, three plates each were used for CD4 naive and CD4 memory, two plates were used for CD8 naive, and one plate was used for CD8 memory. To estimate repertoire size and how much clonotypes are shared between individuals, the study performed deep sequencing of blood TCR repertoires from roughly five healthy adults.

CD8 naive samples were obtained by positive selection for CCR7 among CD45RO-negative cells, yielding a CD45RA+CCR7+ population from which TemRA cells were excluded. Donors were healthy HIV-negative adults with no recently reported acute infections or vaccinations. Every donor was a Caucasian adult residing in Nashville, Tennessee, USA. After blood collection by leukapheresis, PBMCs were isolated using Ficoll-Histopaque density gradient centrifugation and then cryopreserved in the vapor phase of liquid nitrogen. Purity and quantity of every magnetically sorted T cell population were checked by analytical flow cytometry. Each sorted fraction had its genomic DNA isolated and then quantified by UV absorbance on a Nanodrop 2000c. Results and caveats for the whole study, not just this receptor: Estimated clonotype richness was generally larger for naive than for memory subsets. Pairwise subsampling led to the expectation that sequencing depth would affect the degree of clonotype sharing among donors. Sampling was restricted to blood, and TCR repertoires in tissue are likely to differ from TCR repertoires in blood. Compared with non-shared clonotypes, clonotypes shared by all four sorted-subset donors had higher generation probabilities. Rarefaction of sorted-subset datasets indicated incomplete sequencing despite the large sequencing depth. Because the study included only a small number of donors, the genetic and exposure-history diversity represented was limited. When a few donors were compared, the shared fraction of clonotypes was roughly 4.8% for naive CD4, about 4% for naive CD8, 2.3% for memory CD4, and 0.35% to 0.4% for memory CD8.

TCR CDR3 regions were amplified from genomic DNA by multiplex PCR using the deep immunoSEQ assay. Genomic DNA extracted from each cell subset was distributed evenly over all wells of several immunoSEQ 96-well plates, and each plate served as one replicate. For sorted subsets, 150 to 250 ng genomic DNA, equal to approximately 30,000 T cell genomes, was loaded into each replicate PCR. The purified libraries were quantified using a Qubit 3.0 fluorometer, sized with a Bioanalyzer 2100, and then quantified again using the KAPA Library Quantification kit. Each immunoSEQ 96-well plate was sequenced on its own single-read 150-cycle Illumina NextSeq 550 flow cell. In the authors' own workflow: Because the immunoSEQ output held only junctional sequences and lacked quality scores, the filtering could not match the filtering applied to full-length reads. To assign V/J genes and CDR3, sequences were annotated using PyIR, a Python wrapper for IgBLAST v1.9, with IMGT germline references. Reads were filtered out if the reads had weak V/J assignments (E-value above 1e-6), no CDR3, stop codons, out-of-frame junctions, or ambiguous translated residues. V3J clonotypes were defined by identical inferred V gene, J gene, and CDR3 amino acid sequence. Percentage overlap between repertoires was calculated by dividing the number of shared unique clonotypes by the size of the smaller repertoire. Three approaches were used to assess repertoire richness: RTK rarefaction, the Chao1 estimator, and Recon v2.1 estimates of unobserved clonotypes. OLGA was used to compute generation probabilities for all TCRbeta clonotypes that the gDNA method yielded from a few donors. TCRdb re-hosts the immuneACCESS table, in-frame sequences only. Its copies lack some clones; in the studies checked, an unresolved V gene accounts for under half of them, and the cause for the rest is not known. That table is the source of V, J and clone size, and D and trimming were worked out from the DNA. The sample table records about 2 million clones; about 94% of these occur just once. Of the sample, about 1.1% falls within the top ten clones.

In the case of this clone: The target of this receptor is not known. There are no base qualities to consult, and no much larger clone falls within one base.

The sequence derives from a young man in good health. Sequenced material: naive CD8+ T cells sorted from blood. This specimen's cell subset or site label, interpreted: CD45RA+CCR7+.

In nucleotides, the sequence is TGTGCCAGCAGCATCTCCGGGACAAACTCCTACGAGCAGTACTTC. This is translated as CASSISGTNSYEQYF. Recombination linked TRBV6-1 to TRBJ2-7; tentative D gene TRBD1, with 6 bases matching. V loses 6 bases of germline sequence and J loses 0 bases, and the interval between the two ends is 15 bases. Via the germline V gene, CDR1 is MNHNS and CDR2 SASEGT. The CDR3 starts with the cysteine, ends with the phenylalanine, and has 15 residues. The entry retains the CDR3 DNA only, 45 bases that are in frame from base 1.